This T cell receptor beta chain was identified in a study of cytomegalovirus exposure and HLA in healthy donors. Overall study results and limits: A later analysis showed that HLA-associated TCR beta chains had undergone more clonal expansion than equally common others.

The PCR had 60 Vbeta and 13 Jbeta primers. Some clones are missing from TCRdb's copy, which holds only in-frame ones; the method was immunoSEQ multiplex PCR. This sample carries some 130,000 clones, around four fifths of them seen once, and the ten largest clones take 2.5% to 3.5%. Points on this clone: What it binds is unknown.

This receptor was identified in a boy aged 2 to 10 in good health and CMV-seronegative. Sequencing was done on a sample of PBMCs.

In DNA, the CDR3 is TGTGCCAGCAGCGTGGGACAGCCAGAGACCCAGTACTTC. This codes for CASSVGQPETQYF. The rearrangement joins TRBV7-2 to TRBJ2-5; TRBD1 matches 7 bases. The CDR3 is 13 amino acids. The J segment lost 4 bases and the V segment lost 5 bases, leaving 4 bases of the junction unmatched. Germline V gene lookup returns CDR1 SGHTA and CDR2 FQGNSA.